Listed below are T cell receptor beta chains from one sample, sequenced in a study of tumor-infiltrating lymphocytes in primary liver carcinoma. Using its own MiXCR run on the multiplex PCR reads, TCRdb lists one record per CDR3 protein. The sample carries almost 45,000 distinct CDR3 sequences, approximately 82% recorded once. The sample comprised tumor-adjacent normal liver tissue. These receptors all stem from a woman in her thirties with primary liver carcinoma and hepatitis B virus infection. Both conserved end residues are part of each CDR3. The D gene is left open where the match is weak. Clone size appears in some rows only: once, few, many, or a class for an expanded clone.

TGTGCCAACAGTGCGAGGGGGGATGGTAATTCACCCCTCCACTTT,CANSARGDGNSPLHF,-,TRBV12-3/TRBV12-4,TRBJ1-6,-
TGCAGCGTTGTTATCGGCAGGGGACTAGAGATCGATGAGCTGTTCTTC,CSVVIGRGLEIDELFF,-,TRBV29-1,TRBJ2-1,TRBD2
TGTGCCAGCAGTTACACGGGTGCGGGGAACACTGAAGCTTTCTTT,CASSYTGAGNTEAFF,many,TRBV6-5,TRBJ1-1,-
TGTGCCAGTAGTATAGATTGGGGATTGAAAGAGACCCAGTACTTC,CASSIDWGLKETQYF,-,TRBV19,TRBJ2-5,-
TGTGCTAGTGCCCCCGAGACGCTCTACGAGCAGTACTTC,CASAPETLYEQYF,-,TRBV12-5,TRBJ2-7,-
TGTGCCAGCTCGCCATCAATCGCTAGCGGAATTACCACAGATACGCAGTATTTT,CASSPSIASGITTDTQYF,few,TRBV18,TRBJ2-3,TRBD2
TGCGCCAACAGGGTTGGGACAATTTTGAACACTGAAGCTTTCTTT,CANRVGTILNTEAFF,-,TRBV5-1,TRBJ1-1,-
TGTGTCTGGAGTTTACATGTCCGGGATGGCTACACCTTC,CVWSLHVRDGYTF,-,TRBV30,TRBJ1-2,-
TGCGCCAGTTGCCTGGGTTCTCCTAGGGACGTCTACACCTTC,CASCLGSPRDVYTF,-,TRBV4-3,TRBJ1-2,-
TGTGCCAGCAGCGCCAAAAGCTGGTATGAGCAGTTCTTC,CASSAKSWYEQFF,many,TRBV7-9,TRBJ2-1,-
TGCAGCGTTGAAGGCAGTAGCCCTTACGAGCAGTACTTC,CSVEGSSPYEQYF,-,TRBV29-1,TRBJ2-7,-
TGCAGTGCTAATAGCGGGACTAGCACAGATACGCAGTATTTT,CSANSGTSTDTQYF,-,TRBV20-1,TRBJ2-3,TRBD2
TGTGCCAGTAGCCTCGGAGGGTCGTGGAATGAGCAGCTCTTC,CASSLGGSWNEQLF,-,TRBV11-2,TRBJ2-1,-
TGTGCTAGTGGTGGGACAATCTCTGGAAACACCATGTATTTT,CASGGTISGNTMYF,-,TRBV12-5,TRBJ1-3,-
TGTGCCAGCAGATCCGGGACTAGCGGCTCCTACGGGCAGTATTTC,CASRSGTSGSYGQYF,few,TRBV12-3/TRBV12-4,TRBJ2-7,TRBD2
TGTGCCAGCAGCTTAGGTTTTGGAGCGGGAGGGCCTGGTGATACGCAGTATTTT,CASSLGFGAGGPGDTQYF,-,TRBV11-3,TRBJ2-3,TRBD2
TGTGCCAGCAGCAAACTAGCGGGAGGGGTGGCAGATACGCAGTATTTT,CASSKLAGGVADTQYF,-,TRBV11-2,TRBJ2-3,TRBD2
TGTGCCAGCAGTCTTAAGGGGGCTTACAATGAGCACTCCTTC,CASSLKGAYNEHSF,-,TRBV6-5,TRBJ2-1,TRBD1
TGCGCCAGCAGCGTGTTAGGGGATGGGCAGTTCTTC,CASSVLGDGQFF,-,TRBV5-1,TRBJ2-1,-
TGTGCCAGCAGTGACTCGTCCGAAGGTGAGCTGTTCTTC,CASSDSSEGELFF,-,TRBV6-4,TRBJ2-1,-
TGTGCAAGCAGTTACCTGGACACAGATATGCAGTATTTT,CASSYLDTDMQYF,-,TRBV6-2/TRBV6-3,TRBJ2-3,-
TGTGCCTGGATGATTGGAGCTTTCTTT,CAWMIGAFF,-,TRBV30,TRBJ1-1,-
TGTGCCAGCAGCCCACGGCAGATATACAATGAGCAGTTCTTC,CASSPRQIYNEQFF,many,TRBV12-3/TRBV12-4,TRBJ2-1,-
TGTGCCAGCACCTTGGCACCCAAAGTCACCCGGGAGCTGTTTTTT,CASTLAPKVTRELFF,-,TRBV5-6,TRBJ2-2,-
TGTGCCATCAGCGCTCTAACTAGCGGGGCCGGGGAACTGTTTTTT,CAISALTSGAGELFF,once,TRBV4-2,TRBJ2-2,TRBD2
TGTGCCAGCATCGCAGGGTATGGTGACTATGGCTACACCTTC,CASIAGYGDYGYTF,many,TRBV5-6,TRBJ1-2,-
TGTGCCAGCAGCTTAGGGGGGCAACTTAGCAATCAGCTCCAGCATTTT,CASSLGGQLSNQLQHF,-,TRBV7-8,TRBJ1-5,-
TGCAGCGTCGGGGAAAATGAGCAGTTCTTC,CSVGENEQFF,few,TRBV29-1,TRBJ2-1,-
TGCAGCGTTGTACACAGCACGAGCACTGAAGCTTTCTTT,CSVVHSTSTEAFF,-,TRBV29-1,TRBJ1-1,-
TGTGACATCAGTTACTCGATCGCGCGGGGCACTATTCTTTTT,CDISYSIARGTILF,-,TRBV6-2/TRBV6-3,TRBJ2-3,-
TGTGCCAGCAGCGTAGGCACTTTGGGAGCGAACACCGGGGAGCTGTTCTTT,CASSVGTLGANTGELFF,-,TRBV9,TRBJ2-2,-
TGTGCCAGCAGATACTCAGGGTACCAGCCCCAGTATTTT,CASRYSGYQPQYF,-,TRBV6-2/TRBV6-3,TRBJ2-3,-
TGTGCCAGCAGCTTAGCAGAGGGGGGACAATTACCCCTCCACTTT,CASSLAEGGQLPLHF,-,TRBV7-9,TRBJ1-6,-
TGCACCAGCAGCCAAGACAGCCGTCTTTCGGCGGGGGACAATGAGCAGTTCTTC,CTSSQDSRLSAGDNEQFF,once,TRBV4-1,TRBJ2-1,TRBD2